One and the same sample provided the 10 T cell receptor beta chains below, sequenced in a study of control samples from healthy donors and cancer patients. Sequencing was performed with immunoSEQ multiplex PCR; in TCRdb, only in-frame clones are kept and a portion is missing. Here the sample spans 95,000 to 100,000 clones, around nine tenths being singletons. The specimen was blood. The receptors shown here come from a young man in good health.

This chain's CDR3 is CASSQEPMETQYF. The CDR3 DNA sequence: TGTGCCAGCAGCCAAGAACCAATGGAGACCCAGTACTTC. The chain employs TRBV14 and TRBJ2-5; D is unresolved. The ends were cut back, 0 bases at V and 5 bases at J, with 7 bases in the middle. CDR1 is SGHDN, CDR2 FVKESK, per germline. The CDR3 covers 13 residues.

The chain uses TRBV24-1 and TRBJ2-1; 7 bases agree with TRBD2. This CDR3 is 18 amino acids long. Looked up from germline, CDR1 is KGHDR and CDR2 is SFDVKD. Unmatched junction bases numbered 11, after V lost 4 bases and J lost 0 bases. CDR3 region: CATSDDRRGLTSYNEQFF. For the CDR3, the DNA is TGTGCCACCAGTGACGACCGGCGGGGGTTGACCTCCTACAATGAGCAGTTCTTC.

V is TRBV9 and J is TRBJ2-2, with D uncertain. The length of the CDR3 is 15 residues. V was pared by 1 base and J by 1 base, with 8 bases between. Germline values: CDR1 SGDLS, CDR2 YYNGEE. The CDR3, as DNA: TGTGCCAGCAGCGTAATCCCTGGGAACACCGGGGAGCTGTTTTTT. As protein: CASSVIPGNTGELFF.

The J gene is TRBJ1-5, the V gene TRBV6-1, with D hard to call. Trimming removed 2 bases at V and 2 bases at J, with 13 bases between. CDR1 is MNHNS and CDR2 is SASEGT in the germline V gene. The CDR3 length is 16 residues. The CDR3 here is CASSEPTAGGNQPQHF. For the CDR3, the DNA is TGTGCCAGCAGTGAACCCACGGCTGGCGGCAATCAGCCCCAGCATTTT.

The gene calls are TRBV10-2 and TRBJ1-1, with 8 bases that match TRBD1. V lost 7 bases and J lost 5; bases outside the gene matches: 12. This CDR3 has 15 amino acids. Per germline, CDR1 WSHSY and CDR2 SAAADI. DNA of the CDR3: TGCGCCAGCATTGAACCCCGGACAGGGCAAACTGAAGCTTTCTTT. Amino acid sequence: CASIEPRTGQTEAFF.

The CDR3 loop reads CASSGSRTSIRADTQYF. The CDR3, as DNA: TGTGCCAGCAGTGGCTCCCGTACCTCCATTCGGGCAGATACGCAGTATTTT. V usage is TRBV25-1 and J usage is TRBJ2-3; no reliable D call. Per germline, CDR1 MGHDK and CDR2 SYGVNS. CDR3 size: 17 residues. V lost 4 bases and J lost 4, with 21 bases in between.

V and J are TRBV30 and TRBJ1-5; TRBD1 is a possible D gene (6 bases). CDR3 length: 15 residues. Trimming removed 1 base at V and 3 bases at J, with 13 bases between. Germline V lookup: CDR1 GTSNPN, CDR2 SVGIG (reference sequence). The CDR3 here is CAWSGRGLYNQPQHF. The DNA for the CDR3 is TGTGCCTGGAGTGGGAGGGGGTTATACAATCAGCCCCAGCATTTT. The full variable domain, in which reference TRBV30 and TRBJ1-5 provide the parts outside the CDR3, is SQTIHQWPATLVQPVGSPLSLECTVEGTSNPNLYWYRQAAGRGLQLLFYSVGIGQISSEVPQNLSASRPQDRQFILSSKKLLLSDSGFYLCAWSGRGLYNQPQHFGDGTRLSIL.

This clone has ten or more counts. Additional DNA sequences in this sample encode the identical CDR3. This chain links TRBV4-3 with TRBJ1-5; D gene uncertain. The CDR3 contains 13 residues. Trimming removed 0 bases at V and 7 bases at J, with 7 bases between. Germline V gene sequence: CDR1 LGHNA, CDR2 YSLEER. CDR3 loop: CASSQERWQPQHF. As DNA, the CDR3 is TGCGCCAGCAGCCAAGAAAGGTGGCAGCCCCAGCATTTT.

This sequence joins TRBV9 and TRBJ2-3, with D possibly being TRBD2 (5 bases). CDR3 size: 14 residues. V lost 0 bases and J lost 0, with 5 bases in between. CDR1 and CDR2 (germline): SGDLS, YYNGEE. In DNA, the CDR3 is TGTGCCAGCAGCGTAGCGGGGAGCACAGATACGCAGTATTTT. As protein: CASSVAGSTDTQYF.

The CDR3 is CASRKQGAVNQPQHF. In DNA form, the CDR3 reads TGTGCCAGCAGAAAACAGGGGGCCGTAAATCAGCCCCAGCATTTT. The chain combines TRBV6-5 with TRBJ1-5, with TRBD1 matching over 9 bases. The ends lost 6 bases at V and 4 bases at J; junction bases unmatched: 7. The CDR3 has 15 residues. Germline-derived CDR1 and CDR2 are MNHEY and SVGAGI.